These 18 T cell receptor beta chains came from one sample sequenced in a study of blood T cell repertoires in COVID-19. This table comes from immunoSEQ multiplex PCR, and its TCRdb copy is limited to in-frame clones, with some not included. The table has 140,000 to 150,000 clones, 88% seen once. The source material was peripheral blood. These receptors all stem from a human donor in a cohort sampled during active COVID-19.

The table lists this clone with a count of one. The CDR3 DNA reads TGTGCCAGCAGCTCCCTAGCCTGGCCAGGCGGCCAAGCTTTCTTT. It specifies CASSSLAWPGGQAFF. The V and J genes are TRBV7-9 and TRBJ1-1, with unresolved D. Trimming removed 4 bases at V and 9 bases at J, with 21 bases between. Per the germline V gene, CDR1 is SEHNR and CDR2 is FQNEAQ (reference sequence). The CDR3 spans 15 residues.

J is TRBJ2-7 and V is TRBV6-1, with 10 bases fitting TRBD2. Germline CDR1 reads MNHNS; CDR2 reads SASEGT. The CDR3 runs to 18 residues. The V segment lost 4 bases and the J segment 0 bases; nucleotides outside the gene matches: 12. As DNA, the CDR3 is TGTGCCAGCAGTGGGGGTCCGACTACTAGCGGGATCTCCTACGAGCAGTACTTC. This translates into CASSGGPTTSGISYEQYF.

The CDR3 DNA sequence: TGTGCCTGGAGGTCAGGACTGCTCTACGAGCAGTACTTC. Encoded protein: CAWRSGLLYEQYF. The V and J genes are TRBV30 and TRBJ2-7, with a weak D call TRBD2 (5 bases). The V end lost 3 bases, the J end lost 3 bases, and 12 bases lay between the germline ends. This CDR3 has 13 residues. CDR1 and CDR2 (germline): GTSNPN, SVGIG (reference sequence).

The genes are TRBV27 and TRBJ1-6; 12 nucleotides line up with TRBD1. Germline CDR1 reads MNHEY; CDR2 reads SMNVEV (reference sequence). Trimming took 5 bases from V and 0 from J; bases not matched to a gene: 2. This CDR3 region has 17 residues. The CDR3 spells CASSKGQGASYNSPLHF. In DNA, the CDR3 is TGTGCCAGCAGTAAGGGACAGGGGGCCTCCTATAATTCACCCCTCCACTTT.

This chain joins TRBV6-2 or TRBV6-3 and TRBJ2-5, with TRBD2 matching 10 bases. Germline CDR1 and CDR2: MNHEY and SVGEGT. This CDR3 region has 14 residues. V trimming: 5 bases; J trimming: 13 bases; junction bases outside the gene matches: 13. The DNA for the CDR3 is TGTGCCAGCAGTGGGCGGCTAGCGGGGGCCCCAGGGTACTTC. Translation: CASSGRLAGAPGYF.

The V call is TRBV3-1 (or the pseudogene TRBV3-2), the J call TRBJ2-1; TRBD2 agrees at 11 bases. Germline V gene data show CDR1 as LGHDT and CDR2 as YNNKEL (reference sequence). Trimming took 0 bases from V and 7 from J; bases not matched to a gene: 11. The CDR3 consists of 18 residues. The CDR3 here is CASSQDGLAGGRGNEQFF. In DNA, the CDR3 is TGTGCCAGCAGCCAAGATGGCCTAGCGGGAGGTAGGGGAAATGAGCAGTTCTTC.

The chain's CDR3 is CASSLGSGGTGELFF. The CDR3 nucleotides read TGTGCCAGCAGCTTAGGTAGCGGGGGCACCGGGGAGCTGTTTTTT. The V and J genes are TRBV13 and TRBJ2-2, with TRBD2 identical over 9 bases. Germline loops: CDR1 PRHDT, CDR2 FYEKMQ (reference sequence). CDR3 length: 15 residues. The trim removed 0 bases at V and 4 bases at J, leaving 0 bases unmatched. Variable domain in full (rest from reference TRBV13 and TRBJ2-2): AAGVIQSPRHLIKEKRETATLKCYPIPRHDTVYWYQQGPGQDPQFLISFYEKMQSDKGSIPDRFSAQQFSDYHSELNMSSLELGDSALYFCASSLGSGGTGELFFGEGSRLTVL.

With regard to this clone: The junction departs from germline at one end; a sequencing error may be responsible. V gene TRBV4-2 combines with J gene TRBJ2-1; tentatively, D is TRBD1 (6 bases). This CDR3 has 12 residues. Germline CDR1 is LGHNA and CDR2 is YNFKEQ. The CDR3 here is CASSPRDNKQFF. CDR3 sequence (DNA): TGTGCCAGCAGCCCCCGGGACAATAAGCAGTTCTTC.

V usage is TRBV5-4 and J usage is TRBJ1-4; TRBD1 matches at 7 bases. The CDR3 covers 14 residues. Germline CDR1 reads SGHNT; CDR2 reads YYREEE (reference sequence). Trimming removed 9 bases from V and 4 bases from J; junction bases left unmatched: 9. The CDR3 DNA is TGTGCCACCGCCCGGGACAGCTATAATGAAAAACTGTTTTTT. Its protein product is CATARDSYNEKLFF.

The chain links TRBV7-3 to TRBJ2-2; 8 bases map to TRBD2. Per the germline V gene, CDR1 is SGHTA and CDR2 is FQGTGA. V was clipped by 3 bases and J by 5 bases; unmatched bases: 11. This CDR3 is 17 amino acids long. CDR3 in amino acids: CASSFLSVSGSTGELFF. The CDR3 DNA sequence: TGTGCCAGCAGCTTCCTCTCGGTCAGCGGGAGTACCGGGGAGCTGTTTTTT. Drawing the rest from reference TRBV7-3 and TRBJ2-2, the complete variable domain is GAGVSQTPSNKVTEKGKYVELRCDPISGHTALYWYRQSLGQGPEFLIYFQGTGAADDSGLPNDRFFAVRPEGSVSTLKIQRTERGDSAVYLCASSFLSVSGSTGELFFGEGSRLTVL.

This rearrangement joins TRBV6-6 to TRBJ1-6; a weak D match, TRBD1 (6 bases). Germline loops: CDR1 MNHNY, CDR2 SVGAGI (reference sequence). Trimming stripped 5 bases from V and 5 bases from J, with 13 bases between. CDR3 length: 15 residues. The CDR3 here is CASSPRTVNNSPLHF. The CDR3 DNA follows: TGTGCCAGCAGTCCCCGGACAGTGAATAATTCACCCCTCCACTTT.

The rearrangement uses TRBV10-3 and TRBJ2-1; perhaps TRBD1 as D (5 bases). The germline V gene has CDR1 ENHRY and CDR2 SYGVKD. The CDR3 totals 11 residues. V was clipped by 7 bases and J by 9 bases, with 10 bases between them. CDR3 coding DNA: TGTGCCATCAAAGGGGAAGGTGAGCAGTTCTTC. Translating gives CAIKGEGEQFF.

In its sample, this clone is medium-sized (0.01 to 0.1%). Other DNA sequences in this specimen translate into the identical CDR3. This chain connects TRBV4-2 to TRBJ2-7; the D gene is possibly TRBD2 (6 bases). The CDR3 spans 15 residues. V lost 0 bases and J 3 bases, leaving 12 bases between the germline ends. The V gene's germline CDR1 is LGHNA and CDR2 YNFKEQ. The CDR3 here is CASSQEASANYEQYF. CDR3 coding DNA: TGTGCCAGCAGCCAAGAAGCTAGCGCAAACTACGAGCAGTACTTC.

The chain has TRBV15 and TRBJ1-4; TRBD1 matches 12 bases. The germline V gene has CDR1 LNHNV and CDR2 YYDKDF (reference sequence). V shed 2 bases, J shed 8 bases, and the junction held 21 bases outside the gene matches. This CDR3 has 21 amino acids. CDR3 sequence reads: CATSRLPRGGQGAAGGEKLFF. CDR3 in DNA: TGTGCCACCAGCAGATTACCTAGAGGGGGACAGGGGGCCGCGGGAGGGGAAAAACTGTTTTTT.

This clone has a handful of counts. V usage is TRBV19 and J usage is TRBJ2-1; 12 nucleotides match TRBD2. The germline V gene has CDR1 LNHDA and CDR2 SQIVND (reference sequence). The CDR3 has 18 amino acids. The junction had 7 bases not matched to a gene; V was cut back by 3 bases and J by 1 base. The CDR3 coding sequence is TGTGCCAGTAGTATCCGCGAACTAGCGGGAGGATCCTACAATGAGCAGTTCTTC. Amino acid sequence: CASSIRELAGGSYNEQFF.

This clone was seen once. This chain links TRBV13 with TRBJ1-6; D is possibly TRBD1 (5 bases). Germline V gene data show CDR1 as PRHDT and CDR2 as FYEKMQ (reference sequence). This CDR3 comprises 16 residues. Trimming stripped 4 bases from V and 6 bases from J, with 16 bases between. CDR3: CASSYLLEGINSPLHF. Written as DNA, the CDR3 is TGTGCCAGCAGCTACCTCCTGGAGGGGATTAATTCACCCCTCCACTTT.

The table lists this clone with many counts. The rearrangement joins TRBV12-3 or TRBV12-4 to TRBJ2-7, with 8 bases matching TRBD1. V was pared by 5 bases and J by 6 bases, with 6 bases of the junction left unmatched. This CDR3 comprises 13 residues. CDR3 in amino acids: CASSTGQGGEQYF. The CDR3 DNA reads TGTGCCAGCAGTACCGGACAGGGCGGCGAGCAGTACTTC.

The V call is TRBV4-1, the J call TRBJ1-5; a possible D gene is TRBD1 (5 bases). V lost 1 base to trimming and J lost 0 bases, with 10 bases between them. CDR1 and CDR2 from the germline V gene are MGHRA and YSYEKL. This CDR3 comprises 16 residues. CDR3 sequence reads: CASSQAGGNSNQPQHF. CDR3 coding DNA: TGCGCCAGCAGCCAAGCTGGGGGGAATAGCAATCAGCCCCAGCATTTT.